This passage covers 16 T cell receptor beta chains from one sample sequenced in a study of blood T cell repertoires in COVID-19. The method was immunoSEQ multiplex PCR; TCRdb's version includes in-frame clones alone and lacks a portion of them. The top ten hold over 14% of the sample, which has 200,000 to 250,000 clones, almost 85% seen once. Sequenced: PBMCs or T cells enriched from blood (not recorded which). The receptors were gathered from a middle-aged man who had recovered from COVID-19.

This clone was seen just once. The chain couples TRBV10-3 to TRBJ2-7; 7 positions match TRBD1. The germline CDR1 and CDR2 sequences are ENHRY and SYGVKD. This CDR3 region has 13 residues. V shed 4 bases, J shed 5 bases, and the junction held 5 bases outside the gene matches. The CDR3 is CAISVGQEDEQYF. The CDR3 DNA is TGTGCCATCAGTGTAGGACAGGAAGACGAGCAGTACTTC.

This chain connects TRBV11-2 to TRBJ2-1; no definite D call. Deletions cut 4 bases from V and 0 bases from J, with 7 bases between. This CDR3 is built from 14 residues. Germline V gene data show CDR1 as SGHAT and CDR2 as FQNNGV. CDR3 DNA sequence: TGTGCCAGCAGCTCCATTAGCTCCTACAATGAGCAGTTCTTC. It translates to CASSSISSYNEQFF.

The chain employs TRBV4-2 and TRBJ2-1; D not resolved. CDR3 length equals 15 residues. V lost 0 bases and J lost 5, with 11 bases in between. Germline V gene sequence: CDR1 LGHNA, CDR2 YNFKEQ. CDR3 loop: CASSQDLGRNNEQFF. Written as DNA, the CDR3 is TGTGCCAGCAGCCAAGACTTGGGCAGGAACAATGAGCAGTTCTTC.

V usage is TRBV24-1 and J usage is TRBJ1-5; 8 positions agree with TRBD1. The CDR3 sequence is 14 residues long. The V segment lost 9 bases and the J segment 4 bases; nucleotides outside the gene matches: 7. Germline CDR1 KGHDR, CDR2 SFDVKD. CDR3 DNA: TGTGCCACCGGCGGGACAGGATTTAATCAGCCCCAGCATTTT. Encoded protein: CATGGTGFNQPQHF.

This clone was counted a single time. The chain joins TRBV15 to TRBJ1-4; D not certain. The CDR3 spans 14 residues. Germline CDR1 is LNHNV and CDR2 is YYDKDF (reference sequence). Trimming took 0 bases from V and 6 from J, leaving 8 bases between them. The CDR3 bases are TGTGCCACCAGCAGAGATGTACCAGATGAAAAACTGTTTTTT. Its protein is CATSRDVPDEKLFF.

The chain employs TRBV7-3 and TRBJ2-1; 8 bases line up with TRBD2. Germline loops: CDR1 SGHTA, CDR2 FQGTGA. V lost 5 bases, J lost 2 bases, and 2 bases stayed unmatched. The CDR3 consists of 14 residues. The CDR3 protein is CASSLSGTYNEQFF. In DNA form, the CDR3 reads TGTGCCAGCAGCCTTAGCGGGACCTACAATGAGCAGTTCTTC.

Details on this clone: The same CDR3 arises from other DNA sequences in this sample as well. The chain joins TRBV28 to TRBJ2-5, with 7 positions matching TRBD2. This CDR3 has 13 residues. V gave up 6 bases and J gave up 1 base; unmatched junction bases: 2. The germline V gene encodes CDR1 MDHEN and CDR2 SYDVKM. This CDR3 is CASSSSGQETQYF. DNA for the CDR3: TGTGCCAGCAGCTCTAGCGGCCAAGAGACCCAGTACTTC.

The genes are TRBV29-1 and TRBJ1-4; 8 bases are shared with TRBD1. The CDR3 is 16 amino acids. The germline V gene encodes CDR1 SQVTM and CDR2 ANQGSEA. The junction had 19 bases not matched to a gene; V was cut back by 3 bases and J by 13 bases. The DNA of the CDR3 is TGCAGCGTTGATGGTCGTGCCGGGACAGGAGGTAGAGGACTGTTTTTT. Translation gives CSVDGRAGTGGRGLFF. Variable domain in full (rest from reference TRBV29-1 and TRBJ1-4): SAVISQKPSRDICQRGTSLTIQCQVDSQVTMMFWYRQQPGQSLTLIATANQGSEATYESGFVIDKFPISRPNLTFSTLTVSNMSPEDSSIYLCSVDGRAGTGGRGLFFGSGTQLSVL.

This clone was observed once. V is TRBV28 and J is TRBJ1-5; D is perhaps TRBD1 (5 bases). Per the germline V gene, CDR1 is MDHEN and CDR2 is SYDVKM. This CDR3 has 15 amino acids. The V and J ends lost 6 bases and 4 bases respectively, with 16 bases between them. The CDR3 spells CASSPGGVNNQPQHF. The CDR3 DNA follows: TGTGCCAGCAGCCCTGGGGGGGTTAATAATCAGCCCCAGCATTTT.

CDR3 sequence: CASNQGPPEEKLFF. The CDR3, as DNA: TGTGCCAGCAACCAGGGGCCCCCCGAGGAAAAACTGTTTTTT. The chain has TRBV2 and TRBJ1-4, with a weak D call TRBD1 (6 bases). Deletions cut 7 bases from V and 8 bases from J, with 17 bases between. Germline CDR1 is SNHLY and CDR2 is FYNNEI. The CDR3 covers 14 residues.

V gene TRBV19 combines with J gene TRBJ1-2; TRBD1 matches at 9 bases. V shed 4 bases and J 1 base; nucleotides not matched to a gene: 4. CDR1 LNHDA and CDR2 SQIVND come from the germline V gene (reference sequence). This CDR3 is 15 amino acids long. The CDR3 loop reads CASSSPGQGNYGYTF. DNA for the CDR3: TGTGCCAGTAGTAGCCCGGGACAGGGTAACTATGGCTACACCTTC.

The chain has TRBV7-2 and TRBJ1-2; D is uncertain. V was shortened by 8 bases and J by 8 bases, with 18 bases between the two germline ends. CDR3 length equals 13 residues. Looked up from germline, CDR1 is SGHTA and CDR2 is FQGNSA. This chain's CDR3 is CASGPSRTGGYTF. In DNA form, the CDR3 reads TGTGCCAGCGGTCCCAGCAGGACGGGAGGCTACACCTTC.

The chain employs TRBV29-1 and TRBJ1-4; D perhaps matches TRBD1 (5 bases). The CDR3 spans 13 residues. Trimming cost V 4 bases and J 3 bases, with 9 bases left between them. The germline V gene has CDR1 SQVTM and CDR2 ANQGSEA. The CDR3, as DNA: TGCAGCGTTGTAAGGGGTTCTAATGAAAAACTGTTTTTT. Protein sequence: CSVVRGSNEKLFF.

CDR3 DNA: TGTGCCAGCCAGACAGGGGGCTCCAAAAACATTCAGTACTTC. Its translation: CASQTGGSKNIQYF. The chain carries TRBV28 and TRBJ2-4; 10 nucleotides match TRBD1. The CDR3 runs to 14 residues. Germline assignment: CDR1 MDHEN and CDR2 SYDVKM. After removal of 8 bases from V and 2 bases from J, the junction contained 3 bases not matched to a gene. Full variable domain (missing parts from reference TRBV28 and TRBJ2-4): DVKVTQSSRYLVKRTGEKVFLECVQDMDHENMFWYRQDPGLGLRLIYFSYDVKMKEKGDIPEGYSVSREKKERFSLILESASTNQTSMYLCASQTGGSKNIQYFGAGTRLSVL.

The V and J genes are TRBV19 and TRBJ1-1, with no clear D. Trimming stripped 4 bases from V and 1 base from J, with 13 bases between. Germline lookup yields CDR1 LNHDA and CDR2 SQIVND (reference sequence). The CDR3 is 15 residues long. The CDR3 sequence is CASSNQLRRNTEAFF. The DNA of the CDR3 is TGTGCCAGTAGTAACCAGTTACGAAGGAACACTGAAGCTTTCTTT.

V and J are TRBV2 and TRBJ2-7; D unresolved. There are 12 residues in the CDR3. V lost 4 bases, J lost 2 bases, and 6 bases lay in between. The germline V gene has CDR1 SNHLY and CDR2 FYNNEI. The CDR3 nucleotides are TGTGCCAGCAGTGCCTCGGCCTACGAGCAGTACTTC. Protein product: CASSASAYEQYF.